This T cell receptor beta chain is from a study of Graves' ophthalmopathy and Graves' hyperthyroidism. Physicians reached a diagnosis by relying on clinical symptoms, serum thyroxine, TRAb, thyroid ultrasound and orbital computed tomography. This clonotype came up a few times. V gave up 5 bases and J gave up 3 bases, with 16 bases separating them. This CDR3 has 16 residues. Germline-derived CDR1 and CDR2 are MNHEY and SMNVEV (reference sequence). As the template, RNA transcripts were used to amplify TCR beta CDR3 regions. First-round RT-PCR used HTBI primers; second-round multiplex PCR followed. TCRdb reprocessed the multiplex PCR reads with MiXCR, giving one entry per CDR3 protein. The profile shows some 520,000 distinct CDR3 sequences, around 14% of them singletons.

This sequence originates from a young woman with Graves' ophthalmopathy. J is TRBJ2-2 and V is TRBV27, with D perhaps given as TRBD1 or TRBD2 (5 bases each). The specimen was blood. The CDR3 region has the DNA TGTGCCAGCAGTCCGCACCGGGACGGCGACACCGGGGAGCTGTTTTTT. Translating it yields CASSPHRDGDTGELFF.